The 30 T cell receptor beta chains given below trace back to one sample, sequenced in a study of cytomegalovirus exposure and HLA in healthy donors. Researchers ran the PCR with 60 Vbeta and 13 Jbeta primers. Clones were sequenced by immunoSEQ multiplex PCR, and TCRdb holds only the in-frame ones, with some missing. The data contain tens of thousands of clones, approximately 81% of them singletons. Sequencing was done on a sample of PBMCs. The receptor source for this set is a girl aged 2-9 years in good health and CMV-seropositive.

Only a few counts were recorded for this clone. This chain connects TRBV20-1 to TRBJ1-5; 8 nucleotides align to TRBD1. The CDR3 spans 11 residues. CDR1 and CDR2 (germline): DFQATT, SNEGSKA (reference sequence). CDR3: CRTGGNQPQHF. The DNA for the CDR3 is TGCAGGACAGGGGGCAATCAGCCCCAGCATTTT.

V and J are TRBV19 and TRBJ1-1; 7 bases line up with TRBD1. V was pared by 8 bases and J by 0 bases, with 6 bases of the junction left unmatched. The CDR3 is 14 residues long. Germline-derived CDR1 and CDR2 are LNHDA and SQIVND (reference sequence). CDR3 coding DNA: TGTGCCAGTGGGTGGGACAGACTGAACACTGAAGCTTTCTTT. Translating gives CASGWDRLNTEAFF. Full variable domain (remainder filled in from reference TRBV19 and TRBJ1-1): DGGITQSPKYLFRKEGQNVTLSCEQNLNHDAMYWYRQDPGQGLRLIYYSQIVNDFQKGDIAEGYSVSREKKESFPLTVTSAQKNPTAFYLCASGWDRLNTEAFFGQGTRLTVV.

The chain couples TRBV27 to TRBJ2-7; D might be TRBD2 (5 bases). Germline V CDR1 and CDR2: MNHEY, SMNVEV (reference sequence). This CDR3 contains 13 residues. Trimming pared 5 bases from V and 0 bases from J, leaving 8 bases between. The CDR3, as DNA: TGTGCCAGCAGTGTTGGGAGCTCCTACGAGCAGTACTTC. It encodes CASSVGSSYEQYF.

The chain joins TRBV5-6 to TRBJ1-2, with D perhaps TRBD1 (5 bases). From germline, CDR1 is SGHDT and CDR2 YYEEEE. Trimming pared 2 bases from V and 4 bases from J, leaving 12 bases between. This CDR3 spans 14 amino acids. The CDR3 DNA sequence: TGTGCCAGCAGCTTTTCCCAGGGCGGCTATGGCTACACCTTC. Its translation: CASSFSQGGYGYTF.

This clone has only one observation. The chain couples TRBV1 to TRBJ2-3; TRBD2, the table's D call, lacks a check against the DNA. TRBV1 is an annotated pseudogene. This CDR3 has 17 amino acids. For the CDR3, the DNA is TGCACCAGCAGAATGAGGATAAAGCGGGATAGAGCAGATACGCAGTATTTT. It yields the protein CTSRMRIKRDRADTQYF.

V and J are TRBV28 and TRBJ1-2, with D unclear. This CDR3 has 13 residues. Trimming stripped 7 bases from V and 7 bases from J, with 16 bases between. The germline V gene encodes CDR1 MDHEN and CDR2 SYDVKM. CDR3 region: CASTTRGSSGYTF. In nucleotides, the CDR3 is TGTGCCAGCACGACCCGAGGGTCCAGTGGCTACACCTTC.

The chain has TRBV7-2 and TRBJ2-5; D is undetermined. This CDR3 region has 16 residues. The germline V gene encodes CDR1 SGHTA and CDR2 FQGNSA. The germline V and J ends were trimmed by 5 bases and 5 bases, with 21 bases remaining between them. The DNA of the CDR3 is TGTGCCAGCAGCCCCCGGTCCTGGGCTAATGGGGAGACCCAGTACTTC. Its protein product is CASSPRSWANGETQYF.

The V call is TRBV29-1, the J call TRBJ2-7, with TRBD1 matching 8 bases. The V gene end was trimmed by 6 bases and the J gene end by 3 bases; junction bases not matched to a gene: 4. CDR1 and CDR2 (germline): SQVTM, ANQGSEA. The CDR3 sequence is 12 residues long. DNA of the CDR3: TGCAGCGTCCAGGGGGCTAGCTACGAGCAGTACTTC. It specifies CSVQGASYEQYF.

The chain uses TRBV7-8 and TRBJ2-1; TRBD2 might be the D (5 bases). This CDR3 has 15 residues. V dropped 5 bases and J dropped 0 bases, with 11 bases sitting between them. Germline V lookup: CDR1 SGHVS, CDR2 FQNEAQ. The CDR3 sequence: CASSQAEGSYNEQFF. As DNA, the CDR3 is TGTGCCAGCAGCCAGGCCGAGGGCTCCTACAATGAGCAGTTCTTC.

The chain links TRBV10-1 to TRBJ1-1, with 10 bases that match TRBD1. The trim removed 6 bases at V and 7 bases at J, leaving 8 bases unmatched. Germline CDR1 and CDR2: WNHNN and SYGVQD (reference sequence). This CDR3 region has 14 residues. The CDR3 region is CASRGGTGVLEAFF. The CDR3, as DNA: TGCGCCAGCAGGGGGGGGACAGGGGTCCTTGAAGCTTTCTTT.

This clone occurred a few times. The chain joins TRBV18 to TRBJ1-3; D not certain. V lost 4 bases, J lost 0 bases, and 13 bases lay in between. Germline-derived CDR1 and CDR2 are KGHSH and LQKENI. This CDR3 comprises 16 residues. The CDR3 loop is CASSLSGRGSGNTIYF. The DNA for the CDR3 is TGTGCCAGCTCACTTTCCGGACGGGGCTCTGGAAACACCATATATTTT.

The chain joins TRBV6-1 to TRBJ1-5; 7 bases match TRBD1. CDR3 length: 14 residues. Germline V gives CDR1 MNHNS, CDR2 SASEGT. The junction had 4 bases not matched to a gene; V was cut back by 4 bases and J by 4 bases. The CDR3 is CASSGAQGNQPQHF. CDR3 nucleotide sequence: TGTGCCAGCAGTGGAGCACAGGGGAATCAGCCCCAGCATTTT.

The V and J genes are TRBV19 and TRBJ1-4; perhaps TRBD1 as D (6 bases). This CDR3 comprises 15 residues. With 7 bases removed from V and 9 bases from J, the gap between germline ends came to 21 bases. From germline, CDR1 is LNHDA and CDR2 SQIVND (reference sequence). The CDR3 nucleotides read TGTGCCAGTATGAAGCCTGCGGGGGCGGCGAAAAAACTGTTTTTT. Amino acid sequence: CASMKPAGAAKKLFF. The complete variable domain, with remaining parts taken from reference TRBV19 and TRBJ1-4, reads DGGITQSPKYLFRKEGQNVTLSCEQNLNHDAMYWYRQDPGQGLRLIYYSQIVNDFQKGDIAEGYSVSREKKESFPLTVTSAQKNPTAFYLCASMKPAGAAKKLFFGSGTQLSVL.

The table lists this clone with a count of one. The J gene is TRBJ2-2, the V gene TRBV18, with a possible D match to TRBD2 (6 bases). V gave up 5 bases and J gave up 4 bases, with 11 bases separating them. Per the germline V gene, CDR1 is KGHSH and CDR2 is LQKENI. CDR3 size: 14 residues. The CDR3 loop reads CASSIRESTGELFF. In DNA, the CDR3 is TGTGCCAGCTCAATTCGGGAGAGCACCGGGGAGCTGTTTTTT. The variable domain in full, completed from reference TRBV18 and TRBJ2-2, reads NAGVMQNPRHLVRRRGQEARLRCSPMKGHSHVYWYRQLPEEGLKFMVYLQKENIIDESGMPKERFSAEFPKEGPSILRIQQVVRGDSAAYFCASSIRESTGELFFGEGSRLTVL.

This clone has more than one count but fewer than ten. V gene TRBV28 combines with J gene TRBJ2-7; 7 nucleotides line up with TRBD1. The germline CDR1 and CDR2 sequences are MDHEN and SYDVKM. J was trimmed by 4 bases and V by 5 bases; bases with no gene match: 11. This CDR3 region has 15 residues. Written as DNA, the CDR3 is TGTGCCAGCAGTCCCCGCTTGACAGGGCGATACGAGCAGTACTTC. Its protein is CASSPRLTGRYEQYF.

J is TRBJ2-1 and V is TRBV7-2, with 9 bases lining up with TRBD2. The CDR3 sequence is 16 residues long. The germline CDR1 and CDR2 sequences are SGHTA and FQGNSA. The J segment lost 3 bases and the V segment lost 5 bases, leaving 8 bases of the junction unmatched. In nucleotides, the CDR3 is TGTGCCAGCAGCCCCTCTAGCGGGACCTACTACAATGAGCAGTTCTTC. Translation gives CASSPSSGTYYNEQFF.

This clone was detected only once. As DNA, the CDR3 is TGCGCCAGCAGCTTTACTAGCGGGATTTACAATGAGCAGTTCTTC. It codes for CASSFTSGIYNEQFF. The chain combines TRBV5-1 with TRBJ2-1; the match to TRBD2 covers 10 bases. V shed 2 bases and J 4 bases; nucleotides not matched to a gene: 3. This CDR3 has 15 residues. CDR1 and CDR2 (germline): SGHRS, YFSETQ.

This clone was observed a single time. J is TRBJ1-1 and V is TRBV28; D might be TRBD1 (6 bases). With 10 bases removed from V and 0 bases from J, the gap between germline ends came to 24 bases. The germline V gene has CDR1 MDHEN and CDR2 SYDVKM. The CDR3 runs to 17 residues. CDR3 protein: CAIRTTGNSLMNTEAFF. The CDR3 coding sequence is TGTGCCATCCGAACCACAGGGAATTCTTTGATGAACACTGAAGCTTTCTTT.

This clone came up once. CDR3: CASSYKGIGELGYTF. CDR3 in DNA: TGTGCCAGCAGTTACAAGGGGATCGGTGAGCTTGGCTACACCTTC. This rearrangement joins TRBV6-5 to TRBJ1-2, with D possibly being TRBD1 (5 bases). Germline V CDR1 and CDR2: MNHEY, SVGAGI. The CDR3 extends over 15 amino acids. V lost 2 bases and J 7 bases, leaving 17 bases between the germline ends.

Here the CDR3 DNA reads TGTGCCAGCATGGCGGGATTTGAGTATGGCTACACCTTC. Protein: CASMAGFEYGYTF. The chain links TRBV28 to TRBJ1-2; D ambiguous. The CDR3 loop spans 13 amino acids. Germline-derived CDR1 and CDR2 are MDHEN and SYDVKM. The V gene lost 7 bases and the J gene lost 5 bases, with 14 bases spanning the gap.

The chain recombines TRBV7-2 with TRBJ2-1; 8 bases map to TRBD2. Germline CDR1 is SGHTA and CDR2 is FQGNSA. Unmatched junction bases numbered 9, after V lost 5 bases and J lost 0 bases. This CDR3 region has 17 residues. This CDR3 is CASSPPESGSSYNEQFF. The DNA for the CDR3 is TGTGCCAGCAGCCCGCCGGAAAGCGGGAGCTCCTACAATGAGCAGTTCTTC.

The J gene is TRBJ1-3, the V gene TRBV5-6; possibly TRBD1 for D (5 bases). Trimming removed 4 bases from V and 0 bases from J, with 8 bases in between. Germline CDR1 reads SGHDT; CDR2 reads YYEEEE. The CDR3 runs 14 residues. The CDR3 reads CASSPGNSGNTIYF. For the CDR3, the DNA is TGTGCCAGCAGCCCAGGGAACTCTGGAAACACCATATATTTT. Using reference TRBV5-6 and TRBJ1-3 for the parts outside the CDR3, the full variable domain is DAGVTQSPTHLIKTRGQQVTLRCSPKSGHDTVSWYQQALGQGPQFIFQYYEEEERQRGNFPDRFSGHQFPNYSSELNVNALLLGDSALYLCASSPGNSGNTIYFGEGSWLTVV.

The chain has TRBV7-2 and TRBJ2-3; D may be TRBD2 (6 bases). The CDR3 totals 14 residues. In germline, CDR1 is SGHTA, CDR2 FQGNSA. With 3 bases removed from V and 4 bases from J, the gap between germline ends came to 11 bases. In DNA form, the CDR3 reads TGTGCCAGCAGCTTGGGACTGAAGGCAGATACGCAGTATTTT. Protein: CASSLGLKADTQYF.

This clone was counted a few times. The chain recombines TRBV29-1 with TRBJ2-5; weak D call: TRBD1 (6 bases). Germline V gives CDR1 SQVTM, CDR2 ANQGSEA. Trimming pared 7 bases from V and 4 bases from J, leaving 13 bases between. CDR3 size: 12 residues. CDR3 region: CSDRDYGETQYF. The CDR3 DNA is TGCAGCGACAGGGATTATGGAGAGACCCAGTACTTC.

This clone was observed a few times. V gene TRBV6-5 combines with J gene TRBJ2-5; possibly TRBD1 for D (7 bases). The CDR3 has 13 residues. CDR1 MNHEY and CDR2 SVGAGI come from the germline V gene. V gave up 6 bases and J gave up 5 bases, with 13 bases separating them. CDR3 amino acids: CASSETGRETQYF. The CDR3 DNA reads TGTGCCAGCAGCGAGACAGGGAGGGAGACCCAGTACTTC.

CDR3 region: CASSFAGPRVTEAFF. As DNA, the CDR3 is TGTGCCAGCAGCTTTGCCGGGCCGCGGGTCACTGAAGCTTTCTTT. This chain uses TRBV7-2 with TRBJ1-1; no reliable D call. The V gene's germline CDR1 is SGHTA and CDR2 FQGNSA. CDR3 length: 15 residues. Trimming removed 3 bases at V and 4 bases at J, with 15 bases between. Combining the CDR3 with reference TRBV7-2 and TRBJ1-1 gives the whole variable domain GAGVSQSPSNKVTEKGKDVELRCDPISGHTALYWYRQSLGQGLEFLIYFQGNSAPDKSGLPSDRFSAERTGGSVSTLTIQRTQQEDSAVYLCASSFAGPRVTEAFFGQGTRLTVV.

J is TRBJ1-2 and V is TRBV18; a weak D match, TRBD1 (6 bases). The CDR3 length is 17 residues. Trimming cost V 0 bases and J 0 bases, with 14 bases left between them. Germline values: CDR1 KGHSH, CDR2 LQKENI. CDR3 region: CASSPPGRGKANYGYTF. The CDR3 region has the DNA TGTGCCAGCTCACCACCGGGCAGGGGAAAAGCTAACTATGGCTACACCTTC.

This rearrangement joins TRBV11-3 to TRBJ1-1; no clear D gene. V was cut by 5 bases and J by 4 bases, with 11 bases left in between. The germline gives CDR1 SGHNT, CDR2 YENEEA. The CDR3 spans 13 residues. This chain's CDR3 is CASSAGPGTEAFF. The CDR3 DNA sequence: TGTGCCAGCAGCGCGGGTCCGGGCACTGAAGCTTTCTTT.

The V and J genes are TRBV19 and TRBJ1-3; 9 bases match TRBD1. The germline CDR1 and CDR2 sequences are LNHDA and SQIVND (reference sequence). This CDR3 region has 15 residues. V trimming: 7 bases; J trimming: 0 bases; junction bases outside the gene matches: 4. For the CDR3, the DNA is TGTGCCAGTATTGCGACAGGGGGCTCTGGAAACACCATATATTTT. Its translation is CASIATGGSGNTIYF.

The rearrangement uses TRBV4-2 and TRBJ2-1; no reliable D call. The CDR3 runs 16 residues. Germline V gene lookup returns CDR1 LGHNA and CDR2 YNFKEQ. Trimming took 5 bases from V and 0 from J, leaving 14 bases between them. As DNA, the CDR3 is TGTGCCAGCAGCGCCAGACTGGTCTCCTCCTACAATGAGCAGTTCTTC. It encodes CASSARLVSSYNEQFF.